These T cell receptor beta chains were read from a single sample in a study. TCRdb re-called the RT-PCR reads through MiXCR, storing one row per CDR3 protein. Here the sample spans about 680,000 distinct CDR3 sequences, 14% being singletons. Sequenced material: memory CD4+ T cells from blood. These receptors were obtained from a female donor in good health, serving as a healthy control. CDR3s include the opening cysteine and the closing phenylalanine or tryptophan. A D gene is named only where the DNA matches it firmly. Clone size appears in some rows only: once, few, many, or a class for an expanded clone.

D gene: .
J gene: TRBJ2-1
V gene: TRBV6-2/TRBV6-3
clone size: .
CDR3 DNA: TGTGCCAGCACCTCGGGGTACCTCGGGAATGAGCAGTTCTTC
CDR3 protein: CASTSGYLGNEQFF

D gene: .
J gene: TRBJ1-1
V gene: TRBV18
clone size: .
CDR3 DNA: TGTGCCAGCTCACCACTACAAACCCCGGGTTACACTGAAGCTTTCTTT
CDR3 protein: CASSPLQTPGYTEAFF

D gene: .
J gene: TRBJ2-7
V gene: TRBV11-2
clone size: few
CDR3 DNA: TGTGCCAGCAGCTTAATAGGCGGGGCAACCTACGAGCAGTACTTC
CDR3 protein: CASSLIGGATYEQYF

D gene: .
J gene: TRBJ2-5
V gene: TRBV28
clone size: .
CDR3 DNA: TGTGCCAGCAGTTTACTCCCGGAGACCCAGTACTTC
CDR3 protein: CASSLLPETQYF

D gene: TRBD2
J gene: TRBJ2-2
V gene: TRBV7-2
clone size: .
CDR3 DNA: TGTGCCAGCACCCCGGGGGGGGTGAACACCGGGGAGCTGTTTTTT
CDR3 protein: CASTPGGVNTGELFF

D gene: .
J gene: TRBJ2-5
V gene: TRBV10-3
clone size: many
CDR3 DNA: TGTGCCATCAGTGAGGGGGAGACCCAGTACTTC
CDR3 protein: CAISEGETQYF

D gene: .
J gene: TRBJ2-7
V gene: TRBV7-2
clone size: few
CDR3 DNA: TGTGCCACCGGGCGGCTCGGGGAGCAGTACTTC
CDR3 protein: CATGRLGEQYF

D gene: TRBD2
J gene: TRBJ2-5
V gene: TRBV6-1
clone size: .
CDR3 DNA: TGTGCCAGCAACCAAAACGGGGGAGGGGAGACCCAGTACTTC
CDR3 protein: CASNQNGGGETQYF

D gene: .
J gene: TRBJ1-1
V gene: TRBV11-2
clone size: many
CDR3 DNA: TGTGCCAGCAGCTTAGATGGCAGGGCGGCTCCTTTCTTT
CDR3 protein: CASSLDGRAAPFF

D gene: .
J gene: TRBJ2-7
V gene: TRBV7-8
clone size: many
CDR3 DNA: TGTGCCAGCCAAACACTGCAGGGTGGCGACGAGCAGTACTTC
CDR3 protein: CASQTLQGGDEQYF

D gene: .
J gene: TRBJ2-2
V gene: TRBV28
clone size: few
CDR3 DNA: TGTGCCAGCAGTTCAGTCCAGGGTACCGGGGAGCTGTTTTTT
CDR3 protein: CASSSVQGTGELFF

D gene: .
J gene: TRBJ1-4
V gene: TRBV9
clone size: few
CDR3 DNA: TGTGCCAGCAGCGTAGGACAGATGGGGGAAAAACTGTTTTTT
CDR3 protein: CASSVGQMGEKLFF

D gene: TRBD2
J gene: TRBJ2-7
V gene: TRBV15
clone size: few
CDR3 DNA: TGTGCCACCAGCAGAGGAGCGGGGAAGGGTTCCTACGAGCAGTACTTC
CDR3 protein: CATSRGAGKGSYEQYF

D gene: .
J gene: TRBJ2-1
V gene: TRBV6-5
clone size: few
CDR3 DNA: TGTGCCACCCAAAGGGCGGGCGCCTACAATGAGCAGTTCTTC
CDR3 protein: CATQRAGAYNEQFF

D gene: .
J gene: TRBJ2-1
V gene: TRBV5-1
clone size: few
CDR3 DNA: TGCGCCAGCAGCTTGGAGGCACCCGAAGGTGAGCAGTTCTTC
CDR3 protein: CASSLEAPEGEQFF

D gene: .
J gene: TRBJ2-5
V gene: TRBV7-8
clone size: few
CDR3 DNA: TGTGCCAGCAGCTTAGTGGTACTAGCTGGAGAGACCCAGTACTTC
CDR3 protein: CASSLVVLAGETQYF

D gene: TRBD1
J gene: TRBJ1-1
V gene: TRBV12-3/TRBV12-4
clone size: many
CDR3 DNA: TGTGCCAGCAGTCTATGGACAGGGGCCCCGAACACTGAAGCTTTCTTT
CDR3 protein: CASSLWTGAPNTEAFF

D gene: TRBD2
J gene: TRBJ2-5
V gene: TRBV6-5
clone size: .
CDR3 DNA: TGTGCCAGCAGACTCAGCGGGAGTAGGGGGGAGACCCAGTACTTC
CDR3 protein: CASRLSGSRGETQYF

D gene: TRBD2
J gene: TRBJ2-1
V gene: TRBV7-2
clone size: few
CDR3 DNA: TGTGCCAGCAGCTTGACTAGCGGGGGGCCCTTGGGATCCTACAATGAGCAGTTCTTC
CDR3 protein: CASSLTSGGPLGSYNEQFF

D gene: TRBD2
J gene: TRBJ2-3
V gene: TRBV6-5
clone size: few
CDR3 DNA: TGTGCCAGCAGTGGGCGGACTAGCGGGAGAACGGATACGCAGTATTTT
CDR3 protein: CASSGRTSGRTDTQYF

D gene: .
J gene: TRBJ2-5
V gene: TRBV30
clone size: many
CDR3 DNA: TGTGCCTGGAGTGGAGCCCAGGGGACCCAGTACTTC
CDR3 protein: CAWSGAQGTQYF

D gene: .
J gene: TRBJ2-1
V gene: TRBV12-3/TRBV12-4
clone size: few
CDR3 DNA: TGTGCGGGGGCCAACAGATTGTACAATGAGCAGTTCTTC
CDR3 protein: CAGANRLYNEQFF

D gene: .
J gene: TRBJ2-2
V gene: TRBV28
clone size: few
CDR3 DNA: TGTGCCAGCACCAGGTTCGACACCGGGGAGCTGTTTTTT
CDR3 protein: CASTRFDTGELFF

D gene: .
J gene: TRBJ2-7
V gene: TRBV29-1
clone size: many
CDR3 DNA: TGCAGCGTTGGGGCGGGATCCTACGAGCAGTACTTC
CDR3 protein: CSVGAGSYEQYF

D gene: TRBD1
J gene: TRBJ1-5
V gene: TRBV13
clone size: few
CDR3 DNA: TGTGCCAGCAGCTTGAGGACAGGGGATAGCAATCAGCCCCAGCATTTT
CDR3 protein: CASSLRTGDSNQPQHF

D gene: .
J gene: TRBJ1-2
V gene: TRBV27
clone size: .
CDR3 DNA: TGTGCCAGCAGTTTGGGCCCGATTAACTATGGCTACACCTTC
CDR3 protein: CASSLGPINYGYTF

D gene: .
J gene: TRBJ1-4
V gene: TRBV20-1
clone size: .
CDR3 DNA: TGCAGTGCTAGAGCAGCCAGGGTCGAGAGAAAACTGTTTTTT
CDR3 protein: CSARAARVERKLFF

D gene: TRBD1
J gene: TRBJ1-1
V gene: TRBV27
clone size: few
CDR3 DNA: TGTGCCAGCAGTTCCCGTCGACAGGGAAGGGACACTGAAGCTTTCTTT
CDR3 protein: CASSSRRQGRDTEAFF

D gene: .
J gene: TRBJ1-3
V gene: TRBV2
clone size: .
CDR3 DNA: TGTGCCAGCAGTGCCACTTATGGCTCTGGAAACACCATATATTTT
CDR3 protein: CASSATYGSGNTIYF

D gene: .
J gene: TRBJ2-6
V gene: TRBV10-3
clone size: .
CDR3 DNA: TGTGCCATCAGCGACGGGGCGGGACGGTCTGGGGCCAACGTCCTGACTTTC
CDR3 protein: CAISDGAGRSGANVLTF

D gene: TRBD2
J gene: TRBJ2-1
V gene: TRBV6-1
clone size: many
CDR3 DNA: TGTGCCAGCAGTAGGCTAGCGGGAGGAGGTGAGCAGTTCTTC
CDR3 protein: CASSRLAGGGEQFF

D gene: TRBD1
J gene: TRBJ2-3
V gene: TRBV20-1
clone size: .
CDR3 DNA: TGCAGTGCGTGGGACAGTTTGTGGGGTACGCAGTATTTT
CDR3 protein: CSAWDSLWGTQYF

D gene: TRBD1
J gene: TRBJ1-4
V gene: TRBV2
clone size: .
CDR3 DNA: TGTGCCAGCAGCGGAGACAGGGAGGGCATTCGGGGTGAAAAACTGTTTTTT
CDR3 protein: CASSGDREGIRGEKLFF

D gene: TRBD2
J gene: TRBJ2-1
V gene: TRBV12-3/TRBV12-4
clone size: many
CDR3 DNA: TGTGCCAGCAGTAATAGCGGGACCTACAATGAGCAGTTCTTC
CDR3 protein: CASSNSGTYNEQFF

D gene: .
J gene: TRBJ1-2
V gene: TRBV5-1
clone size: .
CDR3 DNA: TGCGCCAGCAGCGTTGGGGAAGGGAGGGCTGGCGGCTACACCTTC
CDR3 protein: CASSVGEGRAGGYTF

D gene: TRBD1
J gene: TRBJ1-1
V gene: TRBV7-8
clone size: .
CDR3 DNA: TGTGCCAGCAGCCCTCAGGACAGGGGCGTCACTGAAGCTTTCTTT
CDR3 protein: CASSPQDRGVTEAFF

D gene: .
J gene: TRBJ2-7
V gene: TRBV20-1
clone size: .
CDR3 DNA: TGCAGTGCTAGAGCGGGGAAGCTTCGAGACGAGCAGTACTTC
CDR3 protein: CSARAGKLRDEQYF

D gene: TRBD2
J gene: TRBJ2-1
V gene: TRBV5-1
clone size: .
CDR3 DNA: TGCGCCAGCAGTTCCGGGAGTCGCGGGGGTGAGCAGTTCTTC
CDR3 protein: CASSSGSRGGEQFF

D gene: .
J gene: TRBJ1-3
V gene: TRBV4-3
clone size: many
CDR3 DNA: TGCGCCAGCAGCCAAGATTGGCCTCTCTCTGGAAACACCATATATTTT
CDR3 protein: CASSQDWPLSGNTIYF

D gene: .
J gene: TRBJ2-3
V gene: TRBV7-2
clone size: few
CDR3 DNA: TGTGCCAGCAGCTTAGATCTAGCGTTAGATACGCAGTATTTT
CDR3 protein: CASSLDLALDTQYF

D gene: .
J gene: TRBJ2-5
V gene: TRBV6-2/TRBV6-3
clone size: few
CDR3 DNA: TGTGCCAGCACCGGACTGCTGGGGACCCAGTACTTC
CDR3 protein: CASTGLLGTQYF

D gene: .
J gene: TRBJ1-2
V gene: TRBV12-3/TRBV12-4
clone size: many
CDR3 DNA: TGTGCCAGCAGCCCCAGGTGGGGCGACGGCTACACCTTC
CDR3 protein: CASSPRWGDGYTF

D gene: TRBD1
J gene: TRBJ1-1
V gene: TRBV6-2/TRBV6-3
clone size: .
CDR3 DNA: TGTGCCAGCAGCTCGCAGGGGGCGAGCGGTTATTTATCAGCTTTCTTT
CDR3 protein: CASSSQGASGYLSAFF